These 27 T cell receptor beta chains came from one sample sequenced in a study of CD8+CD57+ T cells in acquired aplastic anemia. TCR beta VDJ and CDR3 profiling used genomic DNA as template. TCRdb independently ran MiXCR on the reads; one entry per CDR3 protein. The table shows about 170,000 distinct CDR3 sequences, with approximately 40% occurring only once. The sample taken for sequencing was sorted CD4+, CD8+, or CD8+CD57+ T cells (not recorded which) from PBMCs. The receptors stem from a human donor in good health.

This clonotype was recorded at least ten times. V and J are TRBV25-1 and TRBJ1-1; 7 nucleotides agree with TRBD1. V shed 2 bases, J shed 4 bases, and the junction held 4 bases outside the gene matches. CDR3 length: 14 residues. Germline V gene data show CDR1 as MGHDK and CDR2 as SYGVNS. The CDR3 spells CASSETGVFTEAFF. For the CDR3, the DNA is TGTGCCAGCAGTGAAACAGGGGTTTTCACTGAAGCTTTCTTT. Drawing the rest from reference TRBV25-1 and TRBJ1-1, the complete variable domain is EADIYQTPRYLVIGTGKKITLECSQTMGHDKMYWYQQDPGMELHLIHYSYGVNSTEKGDLSSESTVSRIRTEHFPLTLESARPSHTSQYLCASSETGVFTEAFFGQGTRLTVV.

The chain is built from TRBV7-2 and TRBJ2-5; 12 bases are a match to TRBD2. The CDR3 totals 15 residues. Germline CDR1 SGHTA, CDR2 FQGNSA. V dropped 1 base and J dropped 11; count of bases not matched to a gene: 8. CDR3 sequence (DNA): TGTGCCAGCAGCTTAGGACTAGCGGGGGCCTTAGTTCAGTACTTC. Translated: CASSLGLAGALVQYF.

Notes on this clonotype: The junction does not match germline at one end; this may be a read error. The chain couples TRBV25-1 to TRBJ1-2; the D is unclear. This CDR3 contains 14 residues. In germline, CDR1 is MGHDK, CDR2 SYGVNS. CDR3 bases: TGTGCCGGCAGTGAGCCCGGGGAGAACTATGGCTACACCTTC. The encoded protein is CAGSEPGENYGYTF.

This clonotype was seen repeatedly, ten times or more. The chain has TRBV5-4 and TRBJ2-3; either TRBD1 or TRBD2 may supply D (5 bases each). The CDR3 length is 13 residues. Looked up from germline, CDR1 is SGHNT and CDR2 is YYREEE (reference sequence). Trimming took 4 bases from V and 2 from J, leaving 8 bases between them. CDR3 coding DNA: TGTGCCAGCAGCACCGGGACCACAGATACGCAGTATTTT. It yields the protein CASSTGTTDTQYF.

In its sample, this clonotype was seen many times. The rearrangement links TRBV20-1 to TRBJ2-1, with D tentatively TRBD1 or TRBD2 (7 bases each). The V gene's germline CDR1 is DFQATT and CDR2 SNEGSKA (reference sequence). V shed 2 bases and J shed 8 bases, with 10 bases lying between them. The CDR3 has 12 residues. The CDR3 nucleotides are TGCAGTGCTAGACAGGGGGGGGATGAGCAGTTCTTC. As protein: CSARQGGDEQFF.

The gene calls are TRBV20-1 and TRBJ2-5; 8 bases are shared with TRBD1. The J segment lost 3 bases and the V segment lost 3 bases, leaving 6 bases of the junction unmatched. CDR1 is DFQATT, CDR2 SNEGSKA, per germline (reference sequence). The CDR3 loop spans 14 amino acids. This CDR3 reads CSARPGQGKETQYF. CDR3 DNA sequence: TGCAGTGCTAGGCCTGGACAGGGTAAAGAGACCCAGTACTTC.

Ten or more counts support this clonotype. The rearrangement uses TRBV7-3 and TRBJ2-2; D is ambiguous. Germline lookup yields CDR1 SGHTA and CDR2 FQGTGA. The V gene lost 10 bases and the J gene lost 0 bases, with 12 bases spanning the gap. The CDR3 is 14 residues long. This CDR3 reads CATRVDANTGELFF. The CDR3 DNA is TGTGCCACCCGGGTGGACGCGAACACCGGGGAGCTGTTTTTT.

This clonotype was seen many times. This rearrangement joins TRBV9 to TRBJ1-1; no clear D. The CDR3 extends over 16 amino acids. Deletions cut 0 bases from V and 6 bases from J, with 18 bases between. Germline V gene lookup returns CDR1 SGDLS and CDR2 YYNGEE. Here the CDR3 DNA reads TGTGCCAGCAGCGTAGATCTCGGTCGGGCCGGGGCTGAAGCTTTCTTT. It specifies CASSVDLGRAGAEAFF.

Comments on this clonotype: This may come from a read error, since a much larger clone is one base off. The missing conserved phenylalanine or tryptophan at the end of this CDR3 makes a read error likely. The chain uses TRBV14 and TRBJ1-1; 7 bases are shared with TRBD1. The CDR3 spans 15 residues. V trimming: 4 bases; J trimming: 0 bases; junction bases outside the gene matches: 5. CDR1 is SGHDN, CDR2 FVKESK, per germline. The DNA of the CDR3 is TGTGCCAGCAGCCGGACGACAGGGTTGAACACTGAAGCTTTCCTT. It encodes CASSRTTGLNTEAFL.

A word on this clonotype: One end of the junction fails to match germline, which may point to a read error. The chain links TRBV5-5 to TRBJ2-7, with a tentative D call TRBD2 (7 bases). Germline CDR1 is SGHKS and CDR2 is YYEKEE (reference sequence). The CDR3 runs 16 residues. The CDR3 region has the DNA TGTGCCAGCAGCTTGGCGGGCGGGGGCATGGTCAGCGAGCGGTACTTC. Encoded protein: CASSLAGGGMVSERYF.

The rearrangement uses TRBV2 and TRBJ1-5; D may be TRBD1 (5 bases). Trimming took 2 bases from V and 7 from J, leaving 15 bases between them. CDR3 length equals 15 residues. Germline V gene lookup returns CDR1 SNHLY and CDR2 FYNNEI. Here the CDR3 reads CASSELFGGGQPQHF. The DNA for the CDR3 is TGTGCCAGCAGTGAACTCTTTGGGGGTGGGCAGCCCCAGCATTTT.

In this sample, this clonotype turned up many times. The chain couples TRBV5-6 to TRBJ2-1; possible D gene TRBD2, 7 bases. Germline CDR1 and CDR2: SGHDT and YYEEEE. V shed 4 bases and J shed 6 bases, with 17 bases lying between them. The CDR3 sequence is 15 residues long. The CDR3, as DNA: TGTGCCAGCAGCGAGGGGGGGGGTAGCGTCAATGAGCAGTTCTTC. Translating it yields CASSEGGGSVNEQFF.

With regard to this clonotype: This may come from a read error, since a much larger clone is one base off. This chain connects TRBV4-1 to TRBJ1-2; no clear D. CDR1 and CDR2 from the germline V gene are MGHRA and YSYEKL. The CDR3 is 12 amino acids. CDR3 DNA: TGCGCCGGCAGCCAGAATAACTATGGCTACACCTTC. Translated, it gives CAGSQNNYGYTF.

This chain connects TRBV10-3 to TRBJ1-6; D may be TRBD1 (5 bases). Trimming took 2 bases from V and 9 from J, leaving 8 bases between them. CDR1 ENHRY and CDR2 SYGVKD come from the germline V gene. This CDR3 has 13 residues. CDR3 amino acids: CAISEDSPSPLHF. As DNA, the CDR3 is TGTGCCATCAGTGAGGACAGCCCTTCACCCCTCCACTTT.

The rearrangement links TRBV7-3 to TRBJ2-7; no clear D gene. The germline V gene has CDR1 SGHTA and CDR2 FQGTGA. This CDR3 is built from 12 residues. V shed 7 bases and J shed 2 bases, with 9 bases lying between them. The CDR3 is CASISEAYEQYF. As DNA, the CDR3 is TGTGCCAGCATCTCCGAAGCCTACGAGCAGTACTTC.

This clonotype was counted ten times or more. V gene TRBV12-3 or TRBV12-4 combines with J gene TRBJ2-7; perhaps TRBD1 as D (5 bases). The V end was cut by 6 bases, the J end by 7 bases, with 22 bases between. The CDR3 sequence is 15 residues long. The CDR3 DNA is TGTGCCAGCAGCTTGACACAGGCCCTTTCCCATGAGCAGTACTTC. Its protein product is CASSLTQALSHEQYF.

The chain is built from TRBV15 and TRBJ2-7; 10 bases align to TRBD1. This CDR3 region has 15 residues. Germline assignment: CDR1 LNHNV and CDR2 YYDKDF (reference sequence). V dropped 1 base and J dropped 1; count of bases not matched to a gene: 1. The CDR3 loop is CATSRGTGGSYEQYF. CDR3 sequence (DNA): TGTGCCACCAGCAGAGGGACAGGGGGTTCCTACGAGCAGTACTTC.

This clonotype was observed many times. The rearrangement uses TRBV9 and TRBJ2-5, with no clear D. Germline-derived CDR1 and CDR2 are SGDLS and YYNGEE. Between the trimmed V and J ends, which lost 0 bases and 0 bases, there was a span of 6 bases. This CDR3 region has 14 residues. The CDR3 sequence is CASSVGGHQETQYF. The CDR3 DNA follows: TGTGCCAGCAGCGTAGGAGGACACCAAGAGACCCAGTACTTC. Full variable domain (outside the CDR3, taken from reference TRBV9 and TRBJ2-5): DSGVTQTPKHLITATGQRVTLRCSPRSGDLSVYWYQQSLDQGLQFLIQYYNGEERAKGNILERFSAQQFPDLHSELNLSSLELGDSALYFCASSVGGHQETQYFGPGTRLLVL.

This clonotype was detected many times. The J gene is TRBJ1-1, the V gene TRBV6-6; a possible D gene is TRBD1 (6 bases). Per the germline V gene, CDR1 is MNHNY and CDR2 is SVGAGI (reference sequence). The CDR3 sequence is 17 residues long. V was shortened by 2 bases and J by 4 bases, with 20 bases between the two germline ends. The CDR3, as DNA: TGTGCCAGCAGTTACGAGTCAGGGGACACCGAGAGCACTGAAGCTTTCTTT. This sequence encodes CASSYESGDTESTEAFF.

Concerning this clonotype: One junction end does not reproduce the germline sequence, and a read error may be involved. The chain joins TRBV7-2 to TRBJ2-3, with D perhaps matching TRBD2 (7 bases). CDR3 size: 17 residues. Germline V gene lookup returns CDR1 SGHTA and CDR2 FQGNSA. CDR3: CASSVAGEGVGTDTQYF. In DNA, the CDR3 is TGTGCCAGCAGCGTAGCCGGGGAGGGGGTGGGCACAGATACGCAGTATTTT. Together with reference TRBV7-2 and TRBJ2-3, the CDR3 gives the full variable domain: GAGVSQSPSNKVTEKGKDVELRCDPISGHTALYWYRQSLGQGLEFLIYFQGNSAPDKSGLPSDRFSAERTGGSVSTLTIQRTQQEDSAVYLCASSVAGEGVGTDTQYFGPGTRLTVL.

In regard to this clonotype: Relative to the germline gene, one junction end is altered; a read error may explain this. The CDR3, as DNA: TGTGCCAGCAGCGCATTAGCGGGGCCCTCCTATGAGCAGTACTTC. It encodes CASSALAGPSYEQYF. The V call is TRBV2, the J call TRBJ2-7; 8 positions match TRBD2. Per the germline V gene, CDR1 is SNHLY and CDR2 is FYNNEI. The CDR3 is made up of 15 amino acids.

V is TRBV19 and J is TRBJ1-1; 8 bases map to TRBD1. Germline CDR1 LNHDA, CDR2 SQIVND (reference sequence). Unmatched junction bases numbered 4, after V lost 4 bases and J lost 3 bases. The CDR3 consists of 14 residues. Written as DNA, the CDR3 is TGTGCCAGTAGTAGGACAGGGATGGACACTGAAGCTTTCTTT. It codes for CASSRTGMDTEAFF.

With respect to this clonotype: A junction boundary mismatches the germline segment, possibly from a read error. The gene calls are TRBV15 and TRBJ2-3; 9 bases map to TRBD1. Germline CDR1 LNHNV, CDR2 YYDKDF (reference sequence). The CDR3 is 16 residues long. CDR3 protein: CATSREPGQGADTQFF. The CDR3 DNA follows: TGTGCCACCAGCAGAGAGCCGGGACAGGGAGCAGATACGCAGTTTTTT.

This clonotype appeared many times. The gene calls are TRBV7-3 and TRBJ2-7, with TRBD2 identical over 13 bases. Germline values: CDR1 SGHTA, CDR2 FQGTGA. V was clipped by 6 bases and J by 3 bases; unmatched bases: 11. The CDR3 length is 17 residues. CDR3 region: CASRSYQTSGRFYEQYF. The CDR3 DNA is TGTGCCAGCAGATCTTACCAGACTAGCGGGAGGTTCTACGAGCAGTACTTC.

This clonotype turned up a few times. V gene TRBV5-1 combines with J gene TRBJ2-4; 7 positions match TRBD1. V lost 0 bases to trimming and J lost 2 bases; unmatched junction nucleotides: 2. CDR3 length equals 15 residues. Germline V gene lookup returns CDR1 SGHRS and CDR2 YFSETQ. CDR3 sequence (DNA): TGCGCCAGCAGCTTGGAGGGGGCGTCCAAAAACATTCAGTACTTC. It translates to CASSLEGASKNIQYF.

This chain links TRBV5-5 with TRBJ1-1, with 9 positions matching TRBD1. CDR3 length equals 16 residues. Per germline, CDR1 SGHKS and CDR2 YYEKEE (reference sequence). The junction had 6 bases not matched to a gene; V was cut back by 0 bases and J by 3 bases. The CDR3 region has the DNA TGTGCCAGCAGCTTGGTCTACAGGGGGCTCGACACTGAAGCTTTCTTT. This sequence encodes CASSLVYRGLDTEAFF.

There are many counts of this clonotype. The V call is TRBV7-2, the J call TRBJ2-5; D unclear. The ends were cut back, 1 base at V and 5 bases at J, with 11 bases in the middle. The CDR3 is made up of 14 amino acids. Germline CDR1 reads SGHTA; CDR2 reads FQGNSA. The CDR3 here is CASSLDGARETQYF. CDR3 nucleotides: TGTGCCAGCAGCTTAGACGGTGCTAGGGAGACCCAGTACTTC.